These 21 T cell receptor beta chains originate from one sample sequenced in a study of patients and donors after allogeneic stem cell transplantation. TCRdb itself ran the RT-PCR reads through MiXCR, one entry per CDR3 protein. The sample carries about a million distinct CDR3 sequences, roughly 18% recorded once. The source material was blood, either unsorted or a sorted T cell fraction (not recorded which). The receptors stem from a human donor who was either an allogeneic HSCT recipient or a stem cell or donor lymphocyte infusion donor (not recorded which). It is not recorded whose cells these are; they may come from a transplant donor.

V is TRBV29-1 and J is TRBJ1-1; no clear D. The CDR3 contains 12 residues. Germline CDR1 is SQVTM and CDR2 is ANQGSEA. With 6 bases removed from V and 1 base from J, the gap between germline ends came to 9 bases. The CDR3 DNA reads as TGCAGCGTAGGTCCGGCGAACACTGAAGCTTTCTTT. The encoded protein is CSVGPANTEAFF.

J is TRBJ1-2 and V is TRBV4-3; no firm D call. V dropped 0 bases and J dropped 3 bases, with 17 bases sitting between them. Germline CDR1 reads LGHNA; CDR2 reads YSLEER. The CDR3 consists of 17 residues. The chain's CDR3 is CASSQDWSSKGHYGYTF. CDR3 sequence (DNA): TGCGCCAGCAGCCAAGATTGGAGTTCGAAGGGCCACTATGGCTACACCTTC.

The V and J genes are TRBV30 and TRBJ1-2; no clear D gene. Per germline, CDR1 GTSNPN and CDR2 SVGIG (reference sequence). V was shortened by 0 bases and J by 4 bases, with 6 bases between the two germline ends. CDR3 size: 12 residues. CDR3 DNA sequence: TGTGCCTGGAGTGTATCCGCCTATGGCTACACCTTC. Protein: CAWSVSAYGYTF.

This clonotype was recorded a few times. The chain combines TRBV7-9 with TRBJ2-5; D unresolved. V was clipped by 5 bases and J by 5 bases, with 6 bases between them. The CDR3 has 11 residues. The germline V gene encodes CDR1 SEHNR and CDR2 FQNEAQ (reference sequence). CDR3 in amino acids: CASSAMETQYF. DNA of the CDR3: TGTGCCAGCAGCGCTATGGAGACCCAGTACTTC.

This clonotype was observed a handful of times. The chain couples TRBV9 to TRBJ2-1; a weak D match, TRBD1 (5 bases). Per germline, CDR1 SGDLS and CDR2 YYNGEE. Trimming cost V 0 bases and J 8 bases, with 15 bases left between them. The CDR3 is 15 residues long. CDR3 sequence reads: CASSVAGQGGDEQFF. CDR3 sequence (DNA): TGTGCCAGCAGCGTAGCTGGGCAGGGCGGCGATGAGCAGTTCTTC.

The gene calls are TRBV5-1 and TRBJ1-2; TRBD1 might be the D (5 bases). The CDR3 has 15 amino acids. The V gene lost 4 bases and the J gene lost 6 bases, with 19 bases spanning the gap. Germline CDR1 SGHRS, CDR2 YFSETQ. CDR3: CASSGGRLLQDGYTF. CDR3 coding DNA: TGCGCCAGCAGCGGGGGGAGACTCCTCCAGGATGGCTACACCTTC.

This clonotype was seen repeatedly, ten times or more. The chain joins TRBV5-1 to TRBJ2-3; 11 bases fit TRBD2. Germline V gene sequence: CDR1 SGHRS, CDR2 YFSETQ. The CDR3 totals 15 residues. V shed 0 bases and J 4 bases; nucleotides not matched to a gene: 1. CDR3 nucleotide sequence: TGCGCCAGCAGCTTGGGACTAGCGGGATCAGATACGCAGTATTTT. This gives the protein CASSLGLAGSDTQYF.

The V gene is TRBV6-2 or TRBV6-3, the J gene TRBJ2-1; 8 nucleotides line up with TRBD2. In germline, CDR1 is MNHEY, CDR2 SVGEGT. The trim removed 9 bases at V and 5 bases at J, leaving 9 bases unmatched. The CDR3 totals 14 residues. The CDR3 region has the DNA TGTGCCAGTAATATAGCGGGGAAGAACAATGAGCAGTTCTTC. Encoded protein: CASNIAGKNNEQFF.

This clonotype was picked up a small number of times. V gene TRBV20-1 combines with J gene TRBJ2-1, with 9 nucleotides matching TRBD2. J gave up 0 bases and V 6 bases, and 6 bases lay outside the gene matches. The germline V gene has CDR1 DFQATT and CDR2 SNEGSKA (reference sequence). The CDR3 runs 15 residues. The CDR3 DNA is TGCAGTGCACCTAGCGGGACGAGCTCCTACAATGAGCAGTTCTTC. This encodes CSAPSGTSSYNEQFF.

There are a few counts of this clonotype. This chain joins TRBV7-2 and TRBJ1-1; TRBD1 aligns across 7 bases. Trimming at V came to 5 bases and at J to 7 bases, leaving 7 bases not matched to a gene. This CDR3 contains 13 residues. Germline V lookup: CDR1 SGHTA, CDR2 FQGNSA. CDR3 region: CASSLRDSLEAFF. Here the CDR3 DNA reads TGTGCCAGCAGCCTCCGGGACAGTCTTGAAGCTTTCTTT. Based on the CDR3 plus reference TRBV7-2 and TRBJ1-1, the full variable domain is GAGVSQSPSNKVTEKGKDVELRCDPISGHTALYWYRQSLGQGLEFLIYFQGNSAPDKSGLPSDRFSAERTGGSVSTLTIQRTQQEDSAVYLCASSLRDSLEAFFGQGTRLTVV.

The chain carries TRBV6-5 and TRBJ1-5; D gene uncertain. Trimming removed 0 bases at V and 2 bases at J, with 8 bases between. Germline CDR1 reads MNHEY; CDR2 reads SVGAGI. The CDR3 is made up of 15 amino acids. CDR3 in amino acids: CASSYSSGRNQPQHF. The CDR3 region has the DNA TGTGCCAGCAGTTACTCTTCCGGGCGCAATCAGCCCCAGCATTTT.

This chain connects TRBV11-3 to TRBJ2-3; 8 nucleotides match TRBD1. Germline CDR1 and CDR2: SGHNT and YENEEA. This CDR3 is 13 amino acids long. V trimming: 5 bases; J trimming: 5 bases; junction bases outside the gene matches: 3. The CDR3 loop is CASSTGQGDTQYF. DNA of the CDR3: TGTGCCAGCAGCACTGGACAGGGAGATACGCAGTATTTT.

This clonotype appeared many times. The rearrangement links TRBV12-3 or TRBV12-4 to TRBJ1-6; D not resolved. CDR3 size: 16 residues. V dropped 5 bases and J dropped 0 bases, with 11 bases sitting between them. The CDR3 region is CASSTSLSSYNSPLHF. The CDR3 DNA is TGTGCCAGCAGTACCTCTCTCAGCTCCTATAATTCACCCCTCCACTTT.

The J gene is TRBJ2-2, the V gene TRBV20-1, with 7 bases lining up with TRBD2. Trimming removed 0 bases from V and 4 bases from J; junction bases left unmatched: 5. Germline V CDR1 and CDR2: DFQATT, SNEGSKA (reference sequence). The CDR3 spans 15 residues. The CDR3 region is CSARDGGLTTGELFF. The CDR3 DNA follows: TGCAGTGCTAGAGACGGGGGACTAACCACCGGGGAGCTGTTTTTT.

The gene calls are TRBV27 and TRBJ2-1; TRBD1 is a possible D gene (6 bases). Germline loops: CDR1 MNHEY, CDR2 SMNVEV (reference sequence). The CDR3 has 15 amino acids. The germline V and J ends were trimmed by 5 bases and 2 bases, with 13 bases remaining between them. CDR3 DNA: TGTGCCAGCAGTGTAGACAGGAAAGCCTACAATGAGCAGTTCTTC. The encoded protein is CASSVDRKAYNEQFF.

This clonotype was found a few times. CDR3 sequence: CASSQGTGESTEAFF. Here the CDR3 DNA reads TGTGCCAGCAGCCAAGGCACAGGGGAGAGCACTGAAGCTTTCTTT. The V call is TRBV14, the J call TRBJ1-1, with TRBD1 matching over 7 bases. The V gene end was trimmed by 1 base and the J gene end by 4 bases; junction bases not matched to a gene: 6. Germline lookup yields CDR1 SGHDN and CDR2 FVKESK. CDR3 length equals 15 residues.

CDR3 residues: CATSDLTGGDTGELFF. CDR3 in DNA: TGTGCCACCAGTGACCTGACAGGGGGGGACACCGGGGAGCTGTTTTTT. The chain recombines TRBV24-1 with TRBJ2-2, with TRBD1 identical over 9 bases. The V gene's germline CDR1 is KGHDR and CDR2 SFDVKD. The length of the CDR3 is 16 residues. The V segment lost 4 bases and the J segment 3 bases; nucleotides outside the gene matches: 5.

The chain links TRBV10-3 to TRBJ1-3, with TRBD1 matching 7 bases. The V segment lost 9 bases and the J segment 0 bases; nucleotides outside the gene matches: 5. The CDR3 spans 14 residues. Germline CDR1 and CDR2: ENHRY and SYGVKD. For the CDR3, the DNA is TGTGCCATATCGACAGGGTACTCTGGAAACACCATATATTTT. Protein sequence: CAISTGYSGNTIYF.

The chain employs TRBV25-1 and TRBJ1-2; D perhaps matches TRBD1 (6 bases). CDR3 length equals 14 residues. Germline values: CDR1 MGHDK, CDR2 SYGVNS. V was pared by 3 bases and J by 8 bases, with 16 bases between. CDR3 loop: CASSDQQGSVGYTF. CDR3 nucleotides: TGTGCCAGCAGTGATCAACAGGGTTCCGTCGGCTACACCTTC.

This clonotype was seen repeatedly, ten times or more. The rearrangement joins TRBV12-3 or TRBV12-4 to TRBJ2-2, with D hard to call. Trimming took 7 bases from V and 6 from J, leaving 18 bases between them. This CDR3 has 15 amino acids. CDR3 coding DNA: TGTGCCAGCACCGTAGGAGCCGTCCGGCCCGGGGAGCTGTTTTTT. This gives the protein CASTVGAVRPGELFF.

This clonotype was picked up a small number of times. V usage is TRBV5-6 and J usage is TRBJ2-1; 8 bases are shared with TRBD2. V lost 3 bases and J lost 10; bases outside the gene matches: 12. The CDR3 spans 15 residues. CDR1 and CDR2 (germline): SGHDT, YYEEEE. The DNA for the CDR3 is TGTGCCAGCAGCTCCGAAGTCAGCGGGAGAAGAGAGCAGTTCTTC. Its protein is CASSSEVSGRREQFF.